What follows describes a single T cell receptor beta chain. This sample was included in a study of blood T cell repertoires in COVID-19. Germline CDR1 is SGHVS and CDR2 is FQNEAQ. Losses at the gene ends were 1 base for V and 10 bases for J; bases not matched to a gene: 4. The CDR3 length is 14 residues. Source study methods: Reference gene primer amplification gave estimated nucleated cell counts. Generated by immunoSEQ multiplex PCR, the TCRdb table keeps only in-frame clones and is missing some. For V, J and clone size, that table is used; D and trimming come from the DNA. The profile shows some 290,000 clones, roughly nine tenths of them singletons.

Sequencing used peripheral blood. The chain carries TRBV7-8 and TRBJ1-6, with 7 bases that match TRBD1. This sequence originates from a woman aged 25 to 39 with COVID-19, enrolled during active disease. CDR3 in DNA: TGTGCCAGCAGCTTAGAGGGGGCGAGCTCACCCCTCCACTTT. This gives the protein CASSLEGASSPLHF.